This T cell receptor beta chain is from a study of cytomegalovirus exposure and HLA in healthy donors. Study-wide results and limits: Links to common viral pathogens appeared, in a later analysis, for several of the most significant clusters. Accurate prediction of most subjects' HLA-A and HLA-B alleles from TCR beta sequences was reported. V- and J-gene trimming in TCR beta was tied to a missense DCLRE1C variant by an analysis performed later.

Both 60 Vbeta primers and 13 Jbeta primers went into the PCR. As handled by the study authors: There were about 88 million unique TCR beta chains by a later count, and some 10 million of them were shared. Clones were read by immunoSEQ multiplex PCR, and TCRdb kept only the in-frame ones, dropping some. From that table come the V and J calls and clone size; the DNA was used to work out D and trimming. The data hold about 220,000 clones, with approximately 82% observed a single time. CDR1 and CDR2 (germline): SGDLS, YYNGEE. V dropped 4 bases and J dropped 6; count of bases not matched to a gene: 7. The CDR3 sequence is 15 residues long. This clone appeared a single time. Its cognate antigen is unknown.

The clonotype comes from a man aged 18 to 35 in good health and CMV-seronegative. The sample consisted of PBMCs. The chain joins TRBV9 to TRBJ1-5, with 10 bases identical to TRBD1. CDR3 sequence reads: CASSPGTGEAQPQHF. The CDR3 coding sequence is TGTGCCAGCAGCCCCGGGACAGGGGAGGCTCAGCCCCAGCATTTT.